The table lists the clone carrying this T cell receptor (beta chain) with many counts. Its specificity is not known. The entry originates in a study of breast tumors, draining lymph nodes, adjacent tissues. Whole-study findings and limits: Tumor repertoires ranked between lymph nodes and nontumor tissue in diversity, with V and J gene preferences.

MiXCR, applied by TCRdb to the multiplex PCR reads, yields one record per CDR3 protein. In the table there are more than 85,000 distinct CDR3 sequences, 21% of which are singletons. The lymph nodes were axillary draining lymph nodes from breast cancer patients. Germline V gene sequence: CDR1 LNHDA, CDR2 SQIVND (reference sequence). The CDR3 sequence is 18 residues long. Trimming removed 3 bases at V and 2 bases at J, with 21 bases between. Source material: axillary lymph node tissue. The source is a female donor with breast cancer. Some clones in this sample may be carry-over from other donors' samples. The chain carries TRBV19 and TRBJ2-3; D not certain. DNA of the CDR3: TGTGCCAGTAGTATTGGCCTAAAAAAGTTCGGAGTCACAGATACGCAGTATTTT. This gives the protein CASSIGLKKFGVTDTQYF.